This entry concerns a single TCR beta chain. Losses at the gene ends were 6 bases for V and 7 bases for J; bases not matched to a gene: 5. This CDR3 is 13 amino acids long. This record belongs to a study of T-cell memory formation after mild COVID-19. Study details: There were largely donor-specific TCR clusters.

TCRdb re-called the 5' RACE reads through MiXCR, storing one row per CDR3 protein. The data show about 440,000 distinct CDR3 sequences, approximately 20% seen once. The gene calls are TRBV12-3 or TRBV12-4 and TRBJ1-2, with TRBD1 matching 10 bases. Sequencing was performed on PBMCs or a T cell subset sorted from them (not recorded which). This receptor was taken from an adult woman who had mild COVID-19 (a few samples of this study predate the infection). Cell type and time point are not known. In DNA, the CDR3 is TGTGCCAGCAGCCCGGACAGGGGGTCTGGCTACACCTTC. This gives the protein CASSPDRGSGYTF.